Listed below are T cell receptor beta chains from one sample, sequenced in a study of shared clonotypes between healthy human individuals. Some clones are missing from TCRdb's copy, which holds only in-frame ones; the method was immunoSEQ multiplex PCR. The sample consists of more than 2 million clones, 85% to 95% of them appearing once. The sample was naive CD8+ T cells from PBMCs. The receptors were sampled from a man between 18 and 35 years old in good health. Some clones in this sample may be carry-over from other donors' samples. Both conserved end residues are part of each CDR3. Each record gives: clone size, D gene, J gene, V gene, CDR3 DNA, CDR3 protein. D genes are given only for firm matches. Size is omitted from some rows. Given values are once, few, many or a class for expanded clones.

abundance: .
d_gene: .
j_gene: TRBJ2-1
v_gene: TRBV6-5
CDR3nt: TGTGCCAGCAGCCCCGGAGGGTTGAATGAGCAGTTCTTC
CDR3aa: CASSPGGLNEQFF

abundance: .
d_gene: .
j_gene: TRBJ2-7
v_gene: TRBV29-1
CDR3nt: TGCAGCGTCCAAAGGGGTGGTAGGGACGAGCAGTACTTC
CDR3aa: CSVQRGGRDEQYF

abundance: .
d_gene: .
j_gene: TRBJ2-7
v_gene: TRBV7-2
CDR3nt: TGTGCCAGCAGCTTAGAGAAACCCTACGAGCAGTACTTC
CDR3aa: CASSLEKPYEQYF

abundance: .
d_gene: TRBD1
j_gene: TRBJ2-7
v_gene: TRBV27
CDR3nt: TGTGCCAGCAGTTTGACAGGGCTCAACGAGCAGTACTTC
CDR3aa: CASSLTGLNEQYF

abundance: .
d_gene: TRBD2
j_gene: TRBJ2-7
v_gene: TRBV28
CDR3nt: TGTGCCAGCAGTTTCCCACTAGCGGGAGTGGACGAGCAGTACTTC
CDR3aa: CASSFPLAGVDEQYF

abundance: .
d_gene: .
j_gene: TRBJ2-5
v_gene: TRBV28
CDR3nt: TGTGCCAGCAGTTTCCCCCCAGGCGTGTCGGAGACCCAGTACTTC
CDR3aa: CASSFPPGVSETQYF

abundance: .
d_gene: .
j_gene: TRBJ2-3
v_gene: TRBV11-2
CDR3nt: TGTGCCAGCAGGGAAGAAGGGGGGTTGAGCACAGATACGCAGTATTTT
CDR3aa: CASREEGGLSTDTQYF

abundance: .
d_gene: TRBD2
j_gene: TRBJ2-3
v_gene: TRBV19
CDR3nt: TGTGCCAGTAGCCCTCGAGGACTAGCGGGAGCCATAGATACGCAGTATTTT
CDR3aa: CASSPRGLAGAIDTQYF

abundance: .
d_gene: .
j_gene: TRBJ1-2
v_gene: TRBV27
CDR3nt: TGTGCCAGCAGTTTGTCTCGGGGCCACTATGGCTACACCTTC
CDR3aa: CASSLSRGHYGYTF

abundance: .
d_gene: TRBD1
j_gene: TRBJ2-6
v_gene: TRBV9
CDR3nt: TGTGCCAGCAGCGTACTGGACAGGGCGCTTCCTGGGGCCAACGTCCTGACTTTC
CDR3aa: CASSVLDRALPGANVLTF

abundance: .
d_gene: .
j_gene: TRBJ2-7
v_gene: TRBV11-2
CDR3nt: TGTGCCAGCAGCTTAGATCCACCCCCGGTATATAGCGGAGAGTTCTACGAGCAGTACTTC
CDR3aa: CASSLDPPPVYSGEFYEQYF

abundance: .
d_gene: TRBD2
j_gene: TRBJ2-1
v_gene: TRBV4-1
CDR3nt: TGCGCCAGCAGCCAAGATCCTGTAGCGGGAGCCTACAATGAGCAGTTCTTC
CDR3aa: CASSQDPVAGAYNEQFF

abundance: .
d_gene: .
j_gene: TRBJ2-6
v_gene: TRBV5-1
CDR3nt: TGCGCCAGCAGCTTGGTCGTTCCTGGGGCCAACGTCCTGACTTTC
CDR3aa: CASSLVVPGANVLTF

abundance: .
d_gene: TRBD1
j_gene: TRBJ2-1
v_gene: TRBV9
CDR3nt: TGTGCCAGCAGCGGAAGGGACAGGGAAAGCGTCAATGAGCAGTTCTTC
CDR3aa: CASSGRDRESVNEQFF

abundance: once
d_gene: .
j_gene: TRBJ1-1
v_gene: TRBV7-2
CDR3nt: TGTGCCAGCAGCCCCGGGAGGGTCGCTGAAGCTTTCTTT
CDR3aa: CASSPGRVAEAFF

abundance: .
d_gene: .
j_gene: TRBJ1-4
v_gene: TRBV11-2
CDR3nt: TGTGCCAGCAGCTTAGATCAGTTGGCTGCAACTAATGAAAAACTGTTTTTT
CDR3aa: CASSLDQLAATNEKLFF

abundance: .
d_gene: TRBD2
j_gene: TRBJ2-1
v_gene: TRBV10-1
CDR3nt: TGCGCCAGCAGTGACGTGAGACTAGCGGGAGAGAATGAGCAGTTCTTC
CDR3aa: CASSDVRLAGENEQFF

abundance: .
d_gene: .
j_gene: TRBJ2-7
v_gene: TRBV28
CDR3nt: TGTGCCAGCAGGGCGGGATCCTACGAGCAGTACTTC
CDR3aa: CASRAGSYEQYF

abundance: .
d_gene: .
j_gene: TRBJ1-3
v_gene: TRBV27
CDR3nt: TGTGCCAGCAGCCCGGGACTATCAATAAACACCATATATTTT
CDR3aa: CASSPGLSINTIYF

abundance: .
d_gene: .
j_gene: TRBJ2-3
v_gene: TRBV4-3
CDR3nt: TGCGCCAGCAGCCCAGCGCCCGTAGCAGATACTACAGATACGCAGTATTTT
CDR3aa: CASSPAPVADTTDTQYF

abundance: .
d_gene: .
j_gene: TRBJ1-5
v_gene: TRBV6-6
CDR3nt: TGTGCCAGCAGTTACGTCCGGAGCAATCAGCCCCAGCATTTT
CDR3aa: CASSYVRSNQPQHF

abundance: .
d_gene: .
j_gene: TRBJ2-7
v_gene: TRBV28
CDR3nt: TGTGCCAGCAGCCCCGGTGATTACGAGCAGTACTTC
CDR3aa: CASSPGDYEQYF

abundance: .
d_gene: .
j_gene: TRBJ2-3
v_gene: TRBV27
CDR3nt: TGTGCCAGCAGCAGTGTTGGTCCCGATACGCAGTATTTT
CDR3aa: CASSSVGPDTQYF